This entry lists 20 T cell receptor beta chains sequenced from one sample in a study of patients and donors after allogeneic stem cell transplantation (TCRdb year 2020). The library relied on RT-PCR. Sequencing relied on a NextSeq 550. TCRdb applied fastp at Q25 and MiXCR to the public reads, then kept only in-frame beta chains. Records with the same CDR3 protein are collapsed into one entry carrying the most frequent genes and DNA. This sample gives roughly 150,000 distinct CDR3 sequences in total; 24% of them show up just once. The leading ten clones occupy roughly 27% of the sample. Material: blood, either unsorted or a sorted T cell fraction (not recorded which). Every receptor here comes from a human donor who was either an allogeneic HSCT recipient or a stem cell or donor lymphocyte infusion donor (not recorded which). It is not recorded whose cells these are; they may come from a transplant donor.

The chain combines TRBV7-2 with TRBJ2-5, with a weak D call TRBD1 (6 bases). V lost 4 bases, J lost 12 bases, and 15 bases lay in between. CDR1 is SGHTA and CDR2 is FQGNSA in the germline V gene. This CDR3 spans 12 amino acids. The CDR3 bases are TGTGCCAGCAGCTGGAACAGGGCCCCGAAGTACTTC. As protein: CASSWNRAPKYF.

This clonotype was detected a few times. J is TRBJ2-7 and V is TRBV6-5, with 11 bases aligning to TRBD1. Looked up from germline, CDR1 is MNHEY and CDR2 is SVGAGI. V trimming: 6 bases; J trimming: 2 bases; junction bases outside the gene matches: 3. This CDR3 has 14 residues. In nucleotides, the CDR3 is TGTGCCAGCAGGATGGGACAGGGGGCCTACGAGCAGTACTTC. Its protein is CASRMGQGAYEQYF.

The V call is TRBV6-5, the J call TRBJ1-1, with D hard to call. CDR3 length: 16 amino acids. Trimming took 2 bases from V and 1 from J, leaving 14 bases between them. CDR1 is MNHEY and CDR2 is SVGAGI in the germline V gene. CDR3 sequence reads: CASSYDSRQPNTEAFF. For the CDR3, the DNA is TGTGCCAGCAGTTACGACTCTAGGCAACCGAACACTGAAGCTTTCTTT.

V and J are TRBV12-3 or TRBV12-4 and TRBJ2-1, with D maybe TRBD2 (6 bases). V lost 7 bases and J 3 bases, leaving 16 bases between the germline ends. The CDR3 extends over 15 amino acids. The CDR3 DNA is TGTGCCAGCACCGGTGGGGAGGAAAACTACAATGAGCAGTTCTTC. Translating it yields CASTGGEENYNEQFF.

In this sample, this clonotype turned up a few times. The chain joins TRBV12-3 or TRBV12-4 to TRBJ2-1, with 9 bases lining up with TRBD1. V dropped 5 bases and J dropped 8; count of bases not matched to a gene: 10. CDR3 length equals 15 residues. The CDR3 sequence: CASSPGTGILDEQFF. Written as DNA, the CDR3 is TGTGCCAGCAGTCCCGGGACAGGGATACTCGATGAGCAGTTCTTC.

At least ten counts were recorded for this clonotype. This chain joins TRBV20-1 and TRBJ1-3, with D tentatively TRBD1 (6 bases). This CDR3 comprises 15 residues. In germline, CDR1 is DFQATT, CDR2 SNEGSKA (reference sequence). The V end was cut by 0 bases, the J end by 2 bases, with 11 bases between. The CDR3 spells CSARDGEGAGNTIYF. CDR3 bases: TGCAGTGCTAGAGATGGCGAGGGGGCTGGAAACACCATATATTTT.

The rearrangement joins TRBV7-9 to TRBJ2-1; 10 positions match TRBD1. The CDR3 is made up of 16 amino acids. Germline trimming cut 2 bases from V and 4 bases from J; bases unmatched to any gene: 5. CDR1 is SEHNR and CDR2 is FQNEAQ in the germline V gene (reference sequence). This CDR3 is CASSLYRDRGYNEQFF. The CDR3 DNA reads as TGTGCCAGCAGCTTATATCGGGACAGGGGATACAATGAGCAGTTCTTC.

There are a few counts of this clonotype. The chain carries TRBV29-1 and TRBJ1-2; 9 nucleotides line up with TRBD1. This CDR3 is 13 amino acids long. Germline V gene lookup returns CDR1 SQVTM and CDR2 ANQGSEA. V lost 2 bases and J lost 7; bases outside the gene matches: 5. This CDR3 reads CSVEKGQGPGYTF. The CDR3 DNA sequence: TGCAGCGTTGAAAAGGGACAGGGCCCTGGCTACACCTTC.

V gene TRBV5-1 combines with J gene TRBJ1-6; D is unclear. V shed 1 base and J shed 9 bases, with 8 bases lying between them. This CDR3 is built from 13 residues. Germline CDR1 reads SGHRS; CDR2 reads YFSETQ. CDR3 nucleotides: TGCGCCAGCAGCTTGATACCAACTTCACCCCTCCACTTT. It is translated as CASSLIPTSPLHF.

This clonotype was counted many times. The chain couples TRBV7-6 to TRBJ1-1; D gene uncertain. There are 13 residues in the CDR3. In germline, CDR1 is SGHVS, CDR2 FNYEAQ. The V end was cut by 5 bases, the J end by 1 base, with 8 bases between. CDR3 region: CASSPDWNTEAFF. CDR3 DNA: TGTGCCAGCAGCCCTGACTGGAACACTGAAGCTTTCTTT.

The rearrangement joins TRBV15 to TRBJ2-5; D unclear. The CDR3 extends over 15 amino acids. V dropped 0 bases and J dropped 4 bases, with 12 bases sitting between them. The germline CDR1 and CDR2 sequences are LNHNV and YYDKDF (reference sequence). In DNA, the CDR3 is TGTGCCACCAGCAGAGACCTTGAAAGTGCAGAGACCCAGTACTTC. Its protein product is CATSRDLESAETQYF.

This clonotype was seen ten or more times. The rearrangement joins TRBV6-6 to TRBJ1-1, with D perhaps TRBD1 (5 bases). Germline CDR1 is MNHNY and CDR2 is SVGAGI (reference sequence). This CDR3 spans 14 amino acids. The V end was cut by 2 bases, the J end by 1 base, with 8 bases between. CDR3 protein: CASSYRRGNTEAFF. The CDR3 DNA sequence: TGTGCCAGCAGTTACCGGAGGGGGAACACTGAAGCTTTCTTT.

In this sample, this clonotype turned up a few times. The V call is TRBV12-3 or TRBV12-4, the J call TRBJ1-5; D perhaps matches TRBD1 (5 bases). The CDR3 runs to 16 residues. Deletions cut 4 bases from V and 1 base from J, with 14 bases between. The CDR3 loop is CASSSGDSESNQPQHF. CDR3 coding DNA: TGTGCCAGCAGTTCCGGAGACAGCGAGAGCAATCAGCCCCAGCATTTT.

This clonotype came up a few times. The chain uses TRBV20-1 and TRBJ2-7; 7 positions match TRBD2. CDR3 length: 13 amino acids. Trimming took 6 bases from V and 0 from J; bases not matched to a gene: 5. Per the germline V gene, CDR1 is DFQATT and CDR2 is SNEGSKA (reference sequence). CDR3 amino acids: CSARSGTSYEQYF. Written as DNA, the CDR3 is TGCAGTGCCAGAAGCGGGACCTCCTACGAGCAGTACTTC.

The genes are TRBV7-2 and TRBJ2-2, with D tentatively TRBD2 (6 bases). Trimming took 1 base from V and 2 from J, leaving 11 bases between them. Germline assignment: CDR1 SGHTA and CDR2 FQGNSA. This CDR3 comprises 16 residues. The chain's CDR3 is CASSLVGGPNTGELFF. DNA for the CDR3: TGTGCCAGCAGCTTAGTCGGAGGGCCAAACACCGGGGAGCTGTTTTTT.

In its sample, this clonotype was seen once. The V call is TRBV2, the J call TRBJ2-7; D not certain. This CDR3 comprises 14 residues. CDR1 is SNHLY and CDR2 is FYNNEI in the germline V gene. V was cut by 3 bases and J by 2 bases, with 11 bases left in between. The CDR3 DNA follows: TGTGCCAGCAGTGATTTAGACCGAACCTACGAGCAGTACTTC. This codes for CASSDLDRTYEQYF.

This clonotype has more than one count but fewer than ten. The rearrangement uses TRBV12-3 or TRBV12-4 and TRBJ1-5; a weak D match, TRBD1 (5 bases). Trimming took off 6 bases at V and 7 bases at J, with 22 bases between the two ends. This CDR3 has 16 residues. In DNA, the CDR3 is TGTGCCAGCAGCCCAGCCCAGGGTGCGGGAGAACAGCCCCAGCATTTT. Protein product: CASSPAQGAGEQPQHF.

This clonotype was counted only a few times. The chain recombines TRBV5-1 with TRBJ2-1; D is ambiguous. This CDR3 comprises 14 residues. The germline CDR1 and CDR2 sequences are SGHRS and YFSETQ. The ends were cut back, 6 bases at V and 7 bases at J, with 17 bases in the middle. The CDR3 DNA reads as TGCGCCAGCATGGGTACGCCTCATCGGAATGAGCAGTTCTTC. Its protein product is CASMGTPHRNEQFF.

This clonotype turned up a few times. The V call is TRBV5-6, the J call TRBJ2-2; a weak D match, TRBD1 (5 bases). V lost 4 bases and J 1 base, leaving 8 bases between the germline ends. The length of the CDR3 is 14 residues. Germline lookup yields CDR1 SGHDT and CDR2 YYEEEE. The CDR3 loop is CASSPTGNTGELFF. The CDR3 nucleotides are TGTGCCAGCAGCCCAACAGGGAACACCGGGGAGCTGTTTTTT.

The rearrangement uses TRBV10-3 and TRBJ2-7; D gene unclear. This CDR3 is 11 amino acids long. The V gene's germline CDR1 is ENHRY and CDR2 SYGVKD. The V gene lost 2 bases and the J gene lost 6 bases, with 5 bases spanning the gap. Here the CDR3 DNA reads TGTGCCATCAGTGAGGGTGGCGAGCAGTACTTC. Translated: CAISEGGEQYF.